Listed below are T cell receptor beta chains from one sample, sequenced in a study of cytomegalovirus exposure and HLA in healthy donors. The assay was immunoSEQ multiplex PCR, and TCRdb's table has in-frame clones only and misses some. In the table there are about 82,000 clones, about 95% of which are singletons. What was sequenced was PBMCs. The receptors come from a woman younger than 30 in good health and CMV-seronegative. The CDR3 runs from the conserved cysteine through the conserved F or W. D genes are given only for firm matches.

CDR3: CASSSKQGHSYEQYF; D: TRBD1; V: TRBV7-9
CDR3: CASTPLAGGNNEQFF; D: TRBD2; V: TRBV27
CDR3: CAWSASGGNTIYF; D: NA; V: TRBV30
CDR3: CASSIYQGTDTQYF; D: NA; V: TRBV19
CDR3: CASSAPVSGGYTF; D: NA; V: TRBV7-2
CDR3: CASSIDDGGGTTGELFF; D: TRBD2; V: TRBV19
CDR3: CASSFQGSGYTF; D: NA; V: TRBV11-2
CDR3: CASSLEESRSGQGLNEQFF; D: TRBD1; V: TRBV11-2
CDR3: CASSYEDSGSYEQYF; D: NA; V: TRBV6-5
CDR3: CASRGLSNTGELFF; D: NA; V: TRBV5-1
CDR3: CASSIGGRDNEQFF; D: TRBD2; V: TRBV19
CDR3: CASSPGQGALSGQFF; D: TRBD1; V: TRBV7-2
CDR3: CASSEYRGRDYGYTF; D: NA; V: TRBV2
CDR3: CASSQTRGLRDYEQYF; D: NA; V: TRBV4-1
CDR3: CASSSDSNEQFF; D: NA; V: TRBV25-1
CDR3: CATTQRLLETQYF; D: NA; V: TRBV15
CDR3: CASSLGGQGNIQYF; D: TRBD1; V: TRBV5-1
CDR3: CASSSLPGQGALNGYTF; D: TRBD1; V: TRBV28
CDR3: CASSFPGLAGKSEQYF; D: TRBD2; V: TRBV5-4
CDR3: CASSLVFITAGGLADTQYF; D: TRBD2; V: TRBV11-2
CDR3: CASSILAGIYNEQFF; D: TRBD2; V: TRBV19
CDR3: CASSQTQDRLEGPQHF; D: NA; V: TRBV14
CDR3: CASSRAGEAFF; D: NA; V: TRBV2
CDR3: CASSLRTLEGNSNQPQHF; D: NA; V: TRBV28
CDR3: CASSLVGSSYEQYF; D: NA; V: TRBV7-9
CDR3: CASRERGPTGADTQYF; D: NA; V: TRBV28
CDR3: CASSETGTGTDTQYF; D: TRBD1; V: TRBV6-4
CDR3: CASSDSRGQNQPQHF; D: TRBD1; V: TRBV2
CDR3: CAIREQGGATEAFF; D: NA; V: TRBV10-3
CDR3: CASSVGALLEEQYF; D: NA; V: TRBV2
CDR3: CASSEYRVGTEAFF; D: NA; V: TRBV6-5
CDR3: CASSFGTGNEQYF; D: TRBD1; V: TRBV5-1
CDR3: CASSVHRGRTEAFF; D: TRBD1; V: TRBV19
CDR3: CASSSGTGASYEQYF; D: TRBD1; V: TRBV7-9
CDR3: CASRSGTAINQPQHF; D: TRBD1; V: TRBV19
CDR3: CALRGGLAGGTGELFF; D: TRBD2; V: TRBV28
CDR3: CATSGQGTNEQYF; D: TRBD1; V: TRBV19